This note documents a single T cell receptor beta chain sequence. Germline-derived CDR1 and CDR2 are MDHEN and SYDVKM. V gave up 4 bases and J gave up 0 bases, with 16 bases separating them. The CDR3 is 17 residues long. Living in 20 to 30 US areas, the participants were between roughly 18 and 90 years of age. What the recovered Cohort 3 donors had was two negative PCRs, clearance, or symptom resolution. This specimen comes from a study of blood T cell repertoires in COVID-19. Study at large: Acute-phase and convalescent COVID-19 samples originated in the United States, Italy and Spain.

In the original processing: The assay estimated nucleated cells by amplifying reference gene primers. Assay used: immunoSEQ multiplex PCR; TCRdb lists only in-frame clones, some missing. V, J and clone size were drawn from that table, and D and trimming were deduced from the DNA. Of 150,000 to 250,000 clones listed, roughly nine tenths are singletons. Sample: PBMCs or T cells enriched from blood (not recorded which). The clonotype was recovered from a woman aged 25 to 45 who had recovered from COVID-19. This chain connects TRBV28 to TRBJ1-3; a weak D match, TRBD1 (6 bases). The CDR3 sequence is CASSSAQGIGSGNTIYF. In nucleotides, the CDR3 is TGTGCCAGCAGTTCCGCACAGGGTATCGGCTCTGGAAACACCATATATTTT.